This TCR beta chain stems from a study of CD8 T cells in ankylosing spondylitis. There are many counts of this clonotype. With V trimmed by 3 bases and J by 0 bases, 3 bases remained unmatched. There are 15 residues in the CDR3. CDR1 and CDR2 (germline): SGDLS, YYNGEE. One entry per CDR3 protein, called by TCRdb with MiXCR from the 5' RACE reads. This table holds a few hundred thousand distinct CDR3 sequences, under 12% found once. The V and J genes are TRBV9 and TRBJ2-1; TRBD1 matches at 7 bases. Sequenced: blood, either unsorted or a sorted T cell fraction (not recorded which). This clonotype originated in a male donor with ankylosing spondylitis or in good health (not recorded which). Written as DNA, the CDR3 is TGTGCCAGCAGCGAAGCAGGGGGCTCCTACAATGAGCAGTTCTTC. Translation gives CASSEAGGSYNEQFF.